The T cell receptor beta chain described here comes from a study of T cell responses to AZD1222 COVID-19 vaccine. Overall study: Pooled in the analysis were second doses at about 4 or about 12 weeks. Study-level results: Vaccine-related CD4 TCRs covered spike, predominating at 160-218 and 743-854. Donors, mostly white British, included more females; clonal diversity was possibly underestimated. Close to half of all spike-specific TCRs reportedly target regions of the variants that are unmutated.

This clone was observed once. Its matching antigen is unknown. Germline V lookup: CDR1 SEHNR, CDR2 FQNEAQ (reference sequence). The V and J ends lost 4 bases and 8 bases respectively, with 18 bases between them. The CDR3 extends over 16 amino acids. Libraries were prepared by immunoSEQ multiplex PCR; TCRdb keeps only in-frame clonotypes and omits some of them. The sample holds about 120,000 clones, around 90% seen once. Here the sequenced sample was peripheral blood, taken on day 0 of AZD1222 vaccination. This TCR was recovered from an adult in good health. V gene TRBV7-9 combines with J gene TRBJ1-6; weak D call: TRBD1 (6 bases). Here the CDR3 reads CASSSDRPGPYSPLHF. In DNA, the CDR3 is TGTGCCAGCAGCTCCGACAGGCCAGGACCGTATTCACCCCTCCACTTT.